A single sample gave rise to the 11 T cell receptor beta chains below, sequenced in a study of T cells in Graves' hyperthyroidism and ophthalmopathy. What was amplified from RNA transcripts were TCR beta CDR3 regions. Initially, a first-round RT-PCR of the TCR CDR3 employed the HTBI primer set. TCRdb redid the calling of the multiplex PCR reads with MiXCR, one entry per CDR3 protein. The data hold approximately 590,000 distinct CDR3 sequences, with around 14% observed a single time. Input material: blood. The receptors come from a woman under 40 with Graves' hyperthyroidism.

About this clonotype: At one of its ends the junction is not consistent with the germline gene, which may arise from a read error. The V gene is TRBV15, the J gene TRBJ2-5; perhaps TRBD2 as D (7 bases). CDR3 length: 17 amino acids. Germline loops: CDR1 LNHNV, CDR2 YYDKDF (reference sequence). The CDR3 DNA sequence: TGTGCCTCCAGCAGAGATCCGGTGATGGGGGGGCCAGAGACCCAGTACTTC. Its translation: CASSRDPVMGGPETQYF.

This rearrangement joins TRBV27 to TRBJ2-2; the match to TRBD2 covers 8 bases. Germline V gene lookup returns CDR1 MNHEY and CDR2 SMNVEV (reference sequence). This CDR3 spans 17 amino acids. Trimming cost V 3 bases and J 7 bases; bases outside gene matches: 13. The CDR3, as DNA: TGTGCCAGCAGTTTTTCTTTGCGGGAGGCCCGGTTCGGGGAGCTGTTTTTT. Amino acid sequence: CASSFSLREARFGELFF.

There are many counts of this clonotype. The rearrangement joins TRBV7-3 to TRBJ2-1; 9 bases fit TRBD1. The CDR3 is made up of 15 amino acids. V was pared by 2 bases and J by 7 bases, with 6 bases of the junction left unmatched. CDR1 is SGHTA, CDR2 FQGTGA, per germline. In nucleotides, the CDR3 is TGTGCCAGCAGCTTAGGGGGGACAGGGCAAAATGAGCAGTTCTTC. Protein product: CASSLGGTGQNEQFF.

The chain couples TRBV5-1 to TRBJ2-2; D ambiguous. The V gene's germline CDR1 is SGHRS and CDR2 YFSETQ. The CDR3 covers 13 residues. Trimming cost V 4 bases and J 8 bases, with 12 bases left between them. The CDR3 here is CASSPQTGGELFF. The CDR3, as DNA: TGCGCCAGCAGCCCCCAGACCGGTGGGGAGCTGTTTTTT.

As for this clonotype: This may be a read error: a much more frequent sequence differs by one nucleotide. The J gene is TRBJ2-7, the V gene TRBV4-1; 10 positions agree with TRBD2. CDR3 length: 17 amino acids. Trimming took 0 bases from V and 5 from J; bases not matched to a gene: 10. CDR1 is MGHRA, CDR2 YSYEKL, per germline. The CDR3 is CASSQEGSGLAVNEQYF. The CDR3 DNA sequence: TGCGCCAGCAGCCAAGAAGGCTCAGGACTAGCGGTAAACGAGCAGTACTTC.

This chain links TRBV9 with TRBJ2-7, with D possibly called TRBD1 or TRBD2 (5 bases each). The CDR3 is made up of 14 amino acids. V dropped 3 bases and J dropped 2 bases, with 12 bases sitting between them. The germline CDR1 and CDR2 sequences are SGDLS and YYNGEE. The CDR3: CASSASRGAYEQYF. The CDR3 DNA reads TGTGCCAGCAGCGCCTCCCGAGGGGCCTACGAGCAGTACTTC.

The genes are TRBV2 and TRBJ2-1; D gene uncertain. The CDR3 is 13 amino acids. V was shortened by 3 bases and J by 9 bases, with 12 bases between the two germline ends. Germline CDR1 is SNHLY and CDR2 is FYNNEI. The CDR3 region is CASSEASHREQFF. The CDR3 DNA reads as TGTGCCAGCAGTGAGGCCAGTCATCGTGAGCAGTTCTTC. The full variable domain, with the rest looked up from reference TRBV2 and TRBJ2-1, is EPEVTQTPSHQVTQMGQEVILRCVPISNHLYFYWYRQILGQKVEFLVSFYNNEISEKSEIFDDQFSVERPDGSNFTLKIRSTKLEDSAMYFCASSEASHREQFFGPGTRLTVL.

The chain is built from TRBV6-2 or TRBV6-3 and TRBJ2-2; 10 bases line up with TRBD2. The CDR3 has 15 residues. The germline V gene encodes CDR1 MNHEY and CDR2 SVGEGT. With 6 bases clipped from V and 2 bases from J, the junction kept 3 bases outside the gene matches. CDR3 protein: CASRWTSGNTGELFF. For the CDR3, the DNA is TGTGCCAGCAGATGGACTAGCGGCAACACCGGGGAGCTGTTTTTT.

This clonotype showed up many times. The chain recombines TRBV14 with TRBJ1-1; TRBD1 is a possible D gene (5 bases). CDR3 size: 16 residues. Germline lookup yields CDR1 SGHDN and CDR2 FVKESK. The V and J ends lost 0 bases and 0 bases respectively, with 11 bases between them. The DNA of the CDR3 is TGTGCCAGCAGCCAAGAAGGTCGGGGGATGAACACTGAAGCTTTCTTT. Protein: CASSQEGRGMNTEAFF.

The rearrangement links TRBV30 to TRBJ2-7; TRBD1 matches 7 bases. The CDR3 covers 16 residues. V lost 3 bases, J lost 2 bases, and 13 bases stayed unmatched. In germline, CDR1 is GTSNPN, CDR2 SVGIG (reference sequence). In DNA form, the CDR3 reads TGTGCCTGGAGAGCCGAGGGGGCGAATTTTACCTACGAGCAGTACTTC. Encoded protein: CAWRAEGANFTYEQYF.

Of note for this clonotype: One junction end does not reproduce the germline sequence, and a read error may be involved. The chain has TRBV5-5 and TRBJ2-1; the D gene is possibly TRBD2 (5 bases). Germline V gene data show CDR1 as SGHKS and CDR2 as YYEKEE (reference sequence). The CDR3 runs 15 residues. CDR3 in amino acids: CASSLEVPEWGEQFF. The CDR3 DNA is TGCGCCAGCAGCTTGGAGGTTCCGGAATGGGGTGAGCAGTTCTTC.